The entry below describes one T cell receptor (beta chain). Its antigen is not known. This entry is derived from a study of shared clonotypes between healthy human individuals. Clones were sequenced by immunoSEQ multiplex PCR, and TCRdb holds only the in-frame ones, with some missing. The sample carries over a million clones, 70% to 80% recorded once. Germline loops: CDR1 SGDLS, CDR2 YYNGEE. V dropped 4 bases and J dropped 5 bases, with 18 bases sitting between them. The CDR3 has 15 amino acids. Study-level points and caveats: Read depth was anticipated to influence clonotype sharing among donors. Rarefaction exposed incomplete sorted-subset sequencing despite large depth. The study drew on few donors, limiting represented genetic and exposure-history diversity.

From CD4+ cells came CD45RA+ naive and CD45RA-negative memory subsets. Sequenced material: memory CD4+ T cells sorted from blood. Subset described: CD45RA-negative fraction. This TCR was recovered from a man between 18 and 35 years old in good health. The rearrangement uses TRBV9 and TRBJ2-5; possible D gene TRBD2, 6 bases. CDR3 amino acids: CASSPGGAWSETQYF. The CDR3 region has the DNA TGTGCCAGCAGCCCCGGGGGAGCCTGGTCGGAGACCCAGTACTTC.